This T cell receptor (beta chain) stems from a study of T cells in Graves' hyperthyroidism and ophthalmopathy (dated by TCRdb to 2018 to 2020). In terms of the full investigation: Peripheral blood was sampled at the time of initial diagnosis, prior to any treatment. Thyroid tissue and blood T-cell repertoires from more than 5 Graves' hyperthyroidism patients were also compared in the study. TCR V-J signatures able to tell the groups apart were searched for in a discovery cohort of more than 90 patients, of whom approximately 40 had Graves' ophthalmopathy and 55 to 65 had stable Graves' hyperthyroidism. According to the paper, TCR Vbeta CDR3 sequencing was carried out on about 140 peripheral blood samples, which came from approximately 41 ophthalmopathy, some 73 hyperthyroidism and about 17 progressor patients. After blood sampling, hyperthyroidism patients were treated with methimazole at a starting dose of 30 mg daily, and ophthalmopathy patients were treated with high-dose intravenous methylprednisolone. For training and testing, the 100 or so patients in the discovery cohort were randomly divided in a 7:3 ratio. An independent validation cohort of 18 to 20 hyperthyroidism patients and roughly 16 patients who later progressed to ophthalmopathy tested prospective prediction of ophthalmopathy. General study outcomes and caveats: A 13 V-J signature model separated ophthalmopathy from stable hyperthyroidism, with roughly 88% sensitivity and 81% to 82% specificity in cross-validation and 80%/75% in testing. In validation, the model predicted progression to ophthalmopathy with over 60% sensitivity and approximately 74% specificity, a median of approximately 6.7 months before onset. Sample size was not statistically predetermined, and blinding of investigators to group allocation was not performed. Most expanded thyroid clonotypes (frequency above 0.001) were also detected in blood, a finding suggesting that blood repertoires may reflect thyroid immune responses.

There are many counts of this clonotype. This clone's antigen is unknown. It has no much larger one-base neighbor in the sample; base qualities were not kept. The TCR beta CDR3 regions were amplified from RNA transcripts. A first-round RT-PCR of the TCR CDR3 used the HTBI primer set with the Qiagen OneStep RT-PCR kit. Libraries were constructed in a second round of multiplex PCR, after which size selection and purification were carried out. Libraries were sequenced paired-end with 100 bp reads on an Illumina HiSeq2000. As for the authors' bioinformatics: SOAPnuke was used to process the raw data, throwing out any read that contained adapters or uncalled bases, had a mean Phred below 15, or lacked an exact constant-primer or identifier match. High-quality paired reads were merged with COPE v1.2.5, and unique nucleotide sequences were defined as clonotypes. MiTCR v1.1 was used to align the clonotypes against IMGT TRBV, TRBD and TRBJ reference segments. Only V-J combinations with frequency above 0.0001, covering 99.2% of repertoires, were analysed. The TCS score was defined as F50 (clonal expansion) divided by E x V (chaos), with BLOSUM62-based TCRdist calculated between CDR3 peptides within each V-J. Welch's t-statistics and random forest reduced roughly 540 V-J features to 13, which were used in a naive Bayes classifier (R e1071). The similarity between thyroid and blood repertoires was quantified using the Morisita-Horn index. TCRdb ran its own pipeline on the public reads, namely fastp trimming at Q25 and MiXCR clone calling, and kept in-frame beta chains. Each CDR3 protein appears once, grouped with its most common genes and DNA. TCRdb, rather than the study authors, made the V and J calls. The sample contains around 56,000 distinct CDR3 sequences, around half of them found a single time. 9.5% to 15% of the sample is held by the ten biggest clonotypes.

Ophthalmopathy patients had moderately to severely active disease, Clinical Activity Score of at least 3, NOSPECS grade of at least 4, and duration under 3 months. Any patient with an uncontrolled infection, another autoimmune disease, pregnancy or lactation was excluded. Diagnoses were based on clinical symptoms, serum thyroxine and TRAb, thyroid ultrasound and orbital computed tomography. Ficoll-Paque density gradient centrifugation was used to isolate PBMCs from about 10 ml of fresh peripheral blood. Total RNA was extracted with Trizol reagent, and quality was checked on an Agilent 2100 Bioanalyzer. The CDR3 runs 18 residues from the cysteine to the phenylalanine. CDR3 DNA is the only sequence kept; it has 54 bases, read in frame from the first base. CDR1 SGHTA and CDR2 FQGNSA were looked up in the germline V gene. The V end gives up 5 bases and the J end 0 bases, leaving 15 bases in the junction not matched to a gene.

The TCR was taken from a young woman with Graves' ophthalmopathy. Material for sequencing was blood. The chain uses TRBV7-2 and TRBJ1-2; 7 bases in the junction line up with TRBD1. The CDR3 protein: CASSPRPGTVGTNYGYTF. The DNA sequence is given as TGTGCCAGCAGCCCCCGCCCCGGGACAGTGGGCACTAACTATGGCTACACCTTC.